One and the same sample provided the 8 T cell receptor beta chains below, sequenced in a study of cytomegalovirus exposure and HLA in healthy donors. Vbeta (60) and Jbeta (13) primers were used in the PCR. Clones were sequenced by immunoSEQ multiplex PCR, and TCRdb holds only the in-frame ones, with some missing. The repertoire includes about 120,000 clones, around 80% of them detected once, and about 3.5% sits in the top ten. The specimen sequenced was PBMCs. All receptors come from a man in his thirties or forties in good health and CMV-seronegative.

The chain combines TRBV5-1 with TRBJ2-5; a weak D match, TRBD2 (5 bases). This CDR3 contains 13 residues. Germline V gene sequence: CDR1 SGHRS, CDR2 YFSETQ. V dropped 1 base and J dropped 5 bases, with 9 bases sitting between them. The CDR3 spells CASSLPGIETQYF. The CDR3 region has the DNA TGCGCCAGCAGCTTGCCCGGGATTGAGACCCAGTACTTC.

This sequence joins TRBV29-1 and TRBJ2-5, with 11 bases matching TRBD1. CDR3 size: 16 residues. The J segment lost 5 bases and the V segment lost 0 bases, leaving 8 bases of the junction unmatched. CDR1 SQVTM and CDR2 ANQGSEA come from the germline V gene. The CDR3 sequence: CSVEDFGTGGLETQYF. In DNA form, the CDR3 reads TGCAGCGTTGAAGATTTTGGGACAGGGGGTTTGGAGACCCAGTACTTC.

V usage is TRBV25-1 and J usage is TRBJ2-3, with D maybe TRBD2 (6 bases). The CDR3 length is 15 residues. Trimming shortened V by 2 bases and J by 2 bases, and 11 bases separated the two germline ends. Germline-derived CDR1 and CDR2 are MGHDK and SYGVNS. CDR3 DNA sequence: TGTGCCAGCAGTGAAGTGGGAGGTACCACAGATACGCAGTATTTT. It codes for CASSEVGGTTDTQYF.

J is TRBJ2-1 and V is TRBV7-7; tentative D call: TRBD2 (7 bases). With 1 base removed from V and 10 bases from J, the gap between germline ends came to 17 bases. The germline V gene encodes CDR1 SSHAT and CDR2 FNYEAQ (reference sequence). The CDR3 is made up of 15 amino acids. Here the CDR3 reads CASSLEGGGFGEQFF. For the CDR3, the DNA is TGTGCCAGCAGCTTAGAAGGGGGAGGGTTCGGGGAGCAGTTCTTC.

This chain's CDR3 is CASSFPAGYTYEQYF. CDR3 sequence (DNA): TGTGCCAGCAGCTTCCCGGCAGGGTATACCTACGAGCAGTACTTC. The rearrangement links TRBV5-6 to TRBJ2-7; TRBD1 might be the D (5 bases). Germline CDR1 reads SGHDT; CDR2 reads YYEEEE. CDR3 length equals 15 residues. With 2 bases removed from V and 2 bases from J, the gap between germline ends came to 14 bases.

This clone is a singleton in its sample. The rearrangement uses TRBV9 and TRBJ1-3; tentatively, D is TRBD1 (6 bases). Germline V gene lookup returns CDR1 SGDLS and CDR2 YYNGEE. The ends were cut back, 1 base at V and 5 bases at J, with 10 bases in the middle. This CDR3 comprises 14 residues. This CDR3 is CASSVSQGRNTIYF. As DNA, the CDR3 is TGTGCCAGCAGCGTATCTCAGGGGAGAAACACCATATATTTT.

The count of this clone is one. The V call is TRBV19, the J call TRBJ1-1; TRBD1 aligns across 7 bases. Losses at the gene ends were 1 base for V and 0 bases for J; bases not matched to a gene: 8. This CDR3 is 17 amino acids long. Germline V gene sequence: CDR1 LNHDA, CDR2 SQIVND (reference sequence). As DNA, the CDR3 is TGTGCCAGTAGTATAGTCCGGGACAGCGTTCTGAACACTGAAGCTTTCTTT. Translated, it gives CASSIVRDSVLNTEAFF.

This clone was recorded a few times. V is TRBV9 and J is TRBJ1-1; D gene ambiguous. This CDR3 spans 13 amino acids. The germline V gene encodes CDR1 SGDLS and CDR2 YYNGEE. V gave up 0 bases and J gave up 2 bases, with 5 bases separating them. The CDR3 is CASSVGPNTEAFF. CDR3 coding DNA: TGTGCCAGCAGCGTAGGGCCTAACACTGAAGCTTTCTTT.